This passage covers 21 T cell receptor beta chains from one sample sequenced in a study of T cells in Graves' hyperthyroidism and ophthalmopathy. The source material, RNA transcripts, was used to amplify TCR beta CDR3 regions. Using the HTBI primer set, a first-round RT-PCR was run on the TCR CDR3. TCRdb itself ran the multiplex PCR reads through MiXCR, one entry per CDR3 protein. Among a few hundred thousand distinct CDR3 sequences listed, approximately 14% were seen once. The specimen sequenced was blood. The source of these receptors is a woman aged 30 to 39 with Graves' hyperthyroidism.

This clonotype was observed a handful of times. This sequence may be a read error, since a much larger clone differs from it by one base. The CDR3 nucleotides are TGTGCCGGCAGTTTGAGGCGTTCGAACACCGGGGAGCTGTTTTTT. It encodes CAGSLRRSNTGELFF. V gene TRBV28 combines with J gene TRBJ2-2, with D unclear. CDR3 length: 15 amino acids. Germline CDR1 MDHEN, CDR2 SYDVKM. The full variable domain, its missing parts supplied by reference TRBV28 and TRBJ2-2, is DVKVTQSSRYLVKRTGEKVFLECVQDMDHENMFWYRQDPGLGLRLIYFSYDVKMKEKGDIPEGYSVSREKKERFSLILESASTNQTSMYLCAGSLRRSNTGELFFGEGSRLTVL.

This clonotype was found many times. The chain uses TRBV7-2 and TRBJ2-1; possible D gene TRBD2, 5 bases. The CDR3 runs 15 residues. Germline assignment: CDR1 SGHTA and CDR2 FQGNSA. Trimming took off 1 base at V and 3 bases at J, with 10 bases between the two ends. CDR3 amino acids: CASSLVGGDYNEQFF. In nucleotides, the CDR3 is TGTGCCAGCAGCTTAGTTGGAGGAGACTACAATGAGCAGTTCTTC.

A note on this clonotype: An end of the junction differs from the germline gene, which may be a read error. Here the CDR3 reads CASSSTGGSYNGQFF. CDR3 coding DNA: TGCGCCAGCAGCTCTACAGGGGGCTCCTACAATGGGCAGTTCTTC. The V call is TRBV5-1, the J call TRBJ2-1; TRBD1 agrees at 9 bases. This CDR3 spans 15 amino acids. Germline-derived CDR1 and CDR2 are SGHRS and YFSETQ. The entire variable domain, with the rest obtained from reference TRBV5-1 and TRBJ2-1, is as follows: KAGVTQTPRYLIKTRGQQVTLSCSPISGHRSVSWYQQTPGQGLQFLFEYFSETQRNKGNFPGRFSGRQFSNSRSEMNVSTLELGDSALYLCASSSTGGSYNGQFFGPGTRLTVL.

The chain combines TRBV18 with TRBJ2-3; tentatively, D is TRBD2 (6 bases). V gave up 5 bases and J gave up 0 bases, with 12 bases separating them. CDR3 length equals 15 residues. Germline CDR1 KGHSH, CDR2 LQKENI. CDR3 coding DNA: TGTGCCAGCTCAGAGACTAGGTCTAGCACAGATACGCAGTATTTT. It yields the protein CASSETRSSTDTQYF.

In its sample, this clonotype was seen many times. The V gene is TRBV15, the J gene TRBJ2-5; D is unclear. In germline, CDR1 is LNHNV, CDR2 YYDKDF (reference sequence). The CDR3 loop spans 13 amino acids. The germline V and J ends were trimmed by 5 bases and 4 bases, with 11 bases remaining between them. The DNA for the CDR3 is TGTGCCACCAGCCCGAGATTAGGAGAGACCCAGTACTTC. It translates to CATSPRLGETQYF.

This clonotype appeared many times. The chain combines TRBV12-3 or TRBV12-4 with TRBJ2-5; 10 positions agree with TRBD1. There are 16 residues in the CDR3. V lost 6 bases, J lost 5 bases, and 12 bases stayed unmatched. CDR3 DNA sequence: TGTGCCAGCAGCATTGAAGGGACAGGGGATGGGGAGACCCAGTACTTC. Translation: CASSIEGTGDGETQYF.

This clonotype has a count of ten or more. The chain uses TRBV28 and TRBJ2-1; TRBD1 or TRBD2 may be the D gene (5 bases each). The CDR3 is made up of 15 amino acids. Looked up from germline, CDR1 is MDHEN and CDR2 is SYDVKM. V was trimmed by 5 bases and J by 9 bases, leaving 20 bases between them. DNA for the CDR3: TGTGCCAGCAGTCTTGGTAACCTGCCTGGGGGTGAGCAGTTCTTC. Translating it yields CASSLGNLPGGEQFF.

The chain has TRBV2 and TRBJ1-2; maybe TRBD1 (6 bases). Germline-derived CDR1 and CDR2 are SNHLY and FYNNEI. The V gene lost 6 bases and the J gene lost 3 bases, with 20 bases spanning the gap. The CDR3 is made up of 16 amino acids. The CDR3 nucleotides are TGTGCCAGCAGAAATGAACAGGGCCAAGGATACTATGGCTACACCTTC. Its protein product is CASRNEQGQGYYGYTF.

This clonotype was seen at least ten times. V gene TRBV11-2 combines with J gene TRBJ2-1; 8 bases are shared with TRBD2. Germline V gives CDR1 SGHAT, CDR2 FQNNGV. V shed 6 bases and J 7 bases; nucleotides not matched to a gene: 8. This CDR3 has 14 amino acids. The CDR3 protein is CASRWAGLDNEQFF. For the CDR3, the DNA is TGTGCCAGCAGATGGGCGGGACTAGATAATGAGCAGTTCTTC.

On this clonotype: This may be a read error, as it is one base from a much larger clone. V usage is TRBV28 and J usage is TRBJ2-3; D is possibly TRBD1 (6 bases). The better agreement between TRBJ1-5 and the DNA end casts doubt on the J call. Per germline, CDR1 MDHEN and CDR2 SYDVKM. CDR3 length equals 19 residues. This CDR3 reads CASSQDWGGFSGTTDTQHF. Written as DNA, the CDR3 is TGTGCCAGCAGCCAAGATTGGGGGGGCTTTTCCGGGACCACAGATACGCAGCATTTT.

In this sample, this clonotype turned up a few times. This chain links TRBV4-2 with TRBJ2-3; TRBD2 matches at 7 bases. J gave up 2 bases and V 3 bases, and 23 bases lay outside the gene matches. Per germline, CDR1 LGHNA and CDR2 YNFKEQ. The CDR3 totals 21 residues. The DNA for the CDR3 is TGTGCCAGCAGCCACCAAGGGGTGTCAGTTCCGGGGCTAGCGGTCACAGATACGCAGTATTTT. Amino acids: CASSHQGVSVPGLAVTDTQYF.

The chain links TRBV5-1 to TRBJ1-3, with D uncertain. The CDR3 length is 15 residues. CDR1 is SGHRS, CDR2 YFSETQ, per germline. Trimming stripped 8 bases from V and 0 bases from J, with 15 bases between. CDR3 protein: CASTNTPSSGNTIYF. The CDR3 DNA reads TGCGCCAGTACGAACACACCGAGCTCTGGAAACACCATATATTTT.

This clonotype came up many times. Here the CDR3 reads CASSPLAGGRNEQFF. CDR3 nucleotide sequence: TGTGCCAGCAGTCCCCTAGCGGGAGGGAGGAATGAGCAGTTCTTC. The rearrangement uses TRBV12-3 or TRBV12-4 and TRBJ2-1; 12 bases are a match to TRBD2. The trim removed 5 bases at V and 7 bases at J, leaving 6 bases unmatched. The CDR3 runs 15 residues.

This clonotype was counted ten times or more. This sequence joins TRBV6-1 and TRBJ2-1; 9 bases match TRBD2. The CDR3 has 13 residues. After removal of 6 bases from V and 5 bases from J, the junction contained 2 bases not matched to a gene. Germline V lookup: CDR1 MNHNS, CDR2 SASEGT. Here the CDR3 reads CASRTSGNNEQFF. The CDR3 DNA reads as TGTGCCAGCAGGACTAGCGGCAACAATGAGCAGTTCTTC.

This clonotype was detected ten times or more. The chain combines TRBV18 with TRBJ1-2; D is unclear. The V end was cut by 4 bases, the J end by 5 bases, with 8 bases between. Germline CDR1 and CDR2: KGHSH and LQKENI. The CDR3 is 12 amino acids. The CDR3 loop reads CASSLEIYGYTF. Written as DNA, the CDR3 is TGTGCCAGCTCACTGGAGATTTATGGCTACACCTTC.

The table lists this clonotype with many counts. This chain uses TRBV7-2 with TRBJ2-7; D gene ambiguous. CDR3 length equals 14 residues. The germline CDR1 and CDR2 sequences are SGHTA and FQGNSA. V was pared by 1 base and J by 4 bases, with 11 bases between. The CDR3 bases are TGTGCCAGCAGCTTAGGCGTGGGAAGGTACGAGCAGTACTTC. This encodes CASSLGVGRYEQYF.

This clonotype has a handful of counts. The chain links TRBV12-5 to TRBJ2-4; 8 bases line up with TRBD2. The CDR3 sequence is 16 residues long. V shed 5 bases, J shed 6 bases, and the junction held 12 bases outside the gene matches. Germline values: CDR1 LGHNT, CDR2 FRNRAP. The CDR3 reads CASGKGLEQRGNIQYF. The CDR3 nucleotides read TGTGCTAGTGGTAAGGGACTAGAGCAGAGGGGAAACATTCAGTACTTC.

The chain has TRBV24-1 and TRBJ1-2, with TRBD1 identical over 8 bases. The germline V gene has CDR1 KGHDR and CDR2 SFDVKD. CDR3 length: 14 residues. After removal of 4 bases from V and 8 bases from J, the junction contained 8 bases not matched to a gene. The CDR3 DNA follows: TGTGCCACCAGTGACCAGGGACAGGTGAAGGGCTACACCTTC. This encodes CATSDQGQVKGYTF.

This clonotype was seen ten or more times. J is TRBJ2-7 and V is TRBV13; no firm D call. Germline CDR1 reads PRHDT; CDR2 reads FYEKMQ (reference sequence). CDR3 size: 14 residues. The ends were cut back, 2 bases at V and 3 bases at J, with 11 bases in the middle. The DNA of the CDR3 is TGTGCCAGCAGCTTACTCAGTTTTGGCTACGAGCAGTACTTC. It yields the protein CASSLLSFGYEQYF.

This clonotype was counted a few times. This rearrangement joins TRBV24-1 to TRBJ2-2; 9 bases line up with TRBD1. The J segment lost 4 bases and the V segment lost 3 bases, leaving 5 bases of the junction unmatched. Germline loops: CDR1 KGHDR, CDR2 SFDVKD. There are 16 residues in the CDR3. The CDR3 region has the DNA TGTGCCACCAGTGATCTGGGACAGGGCATCACCGGGGAGCTGTTTTTT. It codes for CATSDLGQGITGELFF.

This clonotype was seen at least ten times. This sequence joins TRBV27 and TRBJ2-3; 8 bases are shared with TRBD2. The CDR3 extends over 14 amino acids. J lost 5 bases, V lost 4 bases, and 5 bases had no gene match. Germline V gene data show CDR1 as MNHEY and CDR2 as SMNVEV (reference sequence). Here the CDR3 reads CASSSSGSLDTQYF. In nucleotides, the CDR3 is TGTGCCAGCAGTTCAAGCGGGAGTCTAGATACGCAGTATTTT.